The 29 T cell receptor beta chains below come from one sample, sequenced in a study of T cell responses to AZD1222 COVID-19 vaccine. Measured with immunoSEQ multiplex PCR; TCRdb has only the in-frame clones, and not every one. The sample has roughly 120,000 clones, around 89% seen once. The sequencing used peripheral blood, collected 28 days after the second AZD1222 dose. The source of these receptors is an adult who received the AZD1222 COVID-19 vaccine.

The chain joins TRBV5-4 to TRBJ1-4, with D possibly TRBD1 on 5 matching bases. Trimming took off 4 bases at V and 0 bases at J, with 10 bases between the two ends. Germline-derived CDR1 and CDR2 are SGHNT and YYREEE (reference sequence). The CDR3 totals 15 residues. The CDR3 bases are TGTGCCAGCAGCCAAGACAGAGCAACTAATGAAAAACTGTTTTTT. It specifies CASSQDRATNEKLFF.

A single count supports this clone. The CDR3 region has the DNA TGCAGCGTTGATGTGGGCTATGGCTACACCTTC. It specifies CSVDVGYGYTF. V is TRBV29-1 and J is TRBJ1-2; D call uncertain. The CDR3 is 11 amino acids. The V and J ends lost 3 bases and 4 bases respectively, with 6 bases between them. CDR1 and CDR2 (germline): SQVTM, ANQGSEA.

The chain links TRBV18 to TRBJ1-2; no reliable D call. The CDR3 has 13 amino acids. Between the trimmed V and J ends, which lost 6 bases and 8 bases, there was a span of 16 bases. CDR1 is KGHSH and CDR2 is LQKENI in the germline V gene. This CDR3 is CASSYPGAGGYTF. CDR3 coding DNA: TGTGCCAGCTCCTACCCGGGCGCGGGAGGCTACACCTTC. Full variable domain (missing parts from reference TRBV18 and TRBJ1-2): NAGVMQNPRHLVRRRGQEARLRCSPMKGHSHVYWYRQLPEEGLKFMVYLQKENIIDESGMPKERFSAEFPKEGPSILRIQQVVRGDSAAYFCASSYPGAGGYTFGSGTRLTVV.

The V and J genes are TRBV7-8 and TRBJ2-1; no definite D call. The CDR3 has 15 residues. Per the germline V gene, CDR1 is SGHVS and CDR2 is FQNEAQ. Trimming shortened V by 8 bases and J by 0 bases, and 14 bases separated the two germline ends. CDR3: CASARMGRSYNEQFF. The DNA for the CDR3 is TGTGCCAGCGCCCGGATGGGCCGCTCCTACAATGAGCAGTTCTTC. Drawing the rest from reference TRBV7-8 and TRBJ2-1, the complete variable domain is GAGVSQSPRYKVAKRGQDVALRCDPISGHVSLFWYQQALGQGPEFLTYFQNEAQLDKSGLPSDRFFAERPEGSVSTLKIQRTQQEDSAVYLCASARMGRSYNEQFFGPGTRLTVL.

This sequence joins TRBV6-1 and TRBJ1-6; TRBD1 is a possible D gene (6 bases). The CDR3 spans 15 residues. V was clipped by 2 bases and J by 8 bases, with 13 bases between them. Germline CDR1 MNHNS, CDR2 SASEGT. CDR3 DNA: TGTGCCAGCAGTGAATTGACAGGCCCTTATTCACCCCTCCACTTT. It is translated as CASSELTGPYSPLHF.

CDR3 sequence reads: CASSVVRGYEQYF. CDR3 in DNA: TGTGCCAGCAGTGTTGTTCGGGGATACGAGCAGTACTTC. The rearrangement links TRBV6-4 to TRBJ2-7; the D gene is possibly TRBD2 (5 bases). Deletions cut 4 bases from V and 4 bases from J, with 11 bases between. Germline V gene data show CDR1 as MRHNA and CDR2 as SNTAGT. The CDR3 sequence is 13 residues long.

V gene TRBV24-1 combines with J gene TRBJ2-7, with 8 bases that match TRBD1. V lost 3 bases, J lost 7 bases, and 10 bases stayed unmatched. The CDR3 length is 15 residues. Germline values: CDR1 KGHDR, CDR2 SFDVKD. This CDR3 is CATSDPRQGSGEQYF. The CDR3 DNA follows: TGTGCCACCAGTGATCCAAGACAGGGGAGTGGGGAGCAGTACTTC.

This chain links TRBV7-2 with TRBJ1-1, with no clear D. Per the germline V gene, CDR1 is SGHTA and CDR2 is FQGNSA. The CDR3 loop spans 12 amino acids. V lost 3 bases and J 3 bases, leaving 5 bases between the germline ends. The CDR3 DNA reads as TGTGCCAGCAGCTTTGTGTACACTGAAGCTTTCTTT. Translated: CASSFVYTEAFF.

This clone was picked up one time. The chain couples TRBV5-1 to TRBJ2-7, with TRBD2 matching 13 bases. The V gene's germline CDR1 is SGHRS and CDR2 YFSETQ. Trimming at V came to 2 bases and at J to 4 bases, leaving 6 bases not matched to a gene. This CDR3 spans 16 amino acids. This CDR3 reads CASSLPGLAGSYEQYF. The CDR3 DNA sequence: TGCGCCAGCAGCTTACCGGGACTAGCGGGATCTTACGAGCAGTACTTC.

The genes are TRBV23-1 and TRBJ1-2, with a possible D match to TRBD1 (6 bases). TRBV23-1 is sorted into the ORF group, with uncertain function. This CDR3 comprises 16 residues. The V and J ends lost 4 bases and 3 bases respectively, with 18 bases between them. CDR3: CASSPVPDRAYYGYTF. The CDR3, as DNA: TGCGCCAGCAGTCCGGTTCCGGACAGAGCGTACTATGGCTACACCTTC.

This chain links TRBV7-2 with TRBJ1-2, with a possible D match to TRBD1 (5 bases). V dropped 3 bases and J dropped 3 bases, with 11 bases sitting between them. This CDR3 is built from 14 residues. In germline, CDR1 is SGHTA, CDR2 FQGNSA. Here the CDR3 DNA reads TGTGCCAGCAGCTTCCAGGGAGGGGACTATGGCTACACCTTC. Translation: CASSFQGGDYGYTF.

This sequence joins TRBV7-9 and TRBJ2-4, with D perhaps matching TRBD1 or TRBD2 (7 bases each). The CDR3 covers 11 residues. The germline V gene encodes CDR1 SEHNR and CDR2 FQNEAQ (reference sequence). V was shortened by 10 bases and J by 6 bases, with 10 bases between the two germline ends. CDR3 protein: CATRGGNIQYF. DNA of the CDR3: TGTGCCACCAGGGGGGGAAACATTCAGTACTTC. Full variable domain (remainder filled in from reference TRBV7-9 and TRBJ2-4): DTGVSQNPRHKITKRGQNVTFRCDPISEHNRLYWYRQTLGQGPEFLTYFQNEAQLEKSRLLSDRFSAERPKGSFSTLEIQRTEQGDSAMYLCATRGGNIQYFGAGTRLSVL.

This chain uses TRBV5-1 with TRBJ2-7, with TRBD1 as a possible D gene (7 bases). This CDR3 has 13 amino acids. Germline-derived CDR1 and CDR2 are SGHRS and YFSETQ. The ends were cut back, 4 bases at V and 4 bases at J, with 12 bases in the middle. CDR3 coding DNA: TGCGCCAGCAGCGCGCCAGGGGGGTACGAGCAGTACTTC. It encodes CASSAPGGYEQYF.

The V and J genes are TRBV13 and TRBJ1-2; TRBD1 might be the D (6 bases). Trimming left V 0 bases short and J 4 bases short, with 15 bases between. CDR3 length: 16 residues. Germline assignment: CDR1 PRHDT and CDR2 FYEKMQ (reference sequence). The CDR3 spells CASSLGGRGVGYGYTF. The CDR3 nucleotides are TGTGCCAGCAGCTTAGGCGGCAGGGGCGTCGGCTATGGCTACACCTTC. Filled out from reference TRBV13 and TRBJ1-2, the complete variable domain reads AAGVIQSPRHLIKEKRETATLKCYPIPRHDTVYWYQQGPGQDPQFLISFYEKMQSDKGSIPDRFSAQQFSDYHSELNMSSLELGDSALYFCASSLGGRGVGYGYTFGSGTRLTVV.

The chain joins TRBV12-3 or TRBV12-4 to TRBJ2-2, with TRBD2 as a possible D gene (6 bases). V was trimmed by 4 bases and J by 5 bases, leaving 8 bases between them. The CDR3 is 13 residues long. The CDR3 DNA is TGTGCCAGCAGTTATAGCGGAACCGGGGAGCTGTTTTTT. Protein: CASSYSGTGELFF.

The genes are TRBV6-2 or TRBV6-3 and TRBJ2-7, with 8 bases that match TRBD1. V lost 4 bases, J lost 1 base, and 9 bases stayed unmatched. Germline V gene data show CDR1 as MNHEY and CDR2 as SVGEGT. This CDR3 region has 16 residues. The CDR3 protein is CASSWEQGGQSYEQYF. CDR3 nucleotides: TGTGCCAGCAGTTGGGAACAGGGGGGACAATCCTACGAGCAGTACTTC.

The rearrangement uses TRBV6-6 and TRBJ1-1; D is possibly TRBD1 (6 bases). Germline CDR1 MNHNY, CDR2 SVGAGI (reference sequence). The CDR3 totals 13 residues. Trimming cost V 6 bases and J 5 bases, with 13 bases left between them. The CDR3 region has the DNA TGTGCCAGCAGGGGCGCAGGGGAGACTGAAGCTTTCTTT. Translating it yields CASRGAGETEAFF.

The rearrangement joins TRBV7-8 to TRBJ1-6, with a weak D call TRBD1 (5 bases). Trimming removed 0 bases from V and 9 bases from J, with 18 bases in between. CDR1 is SGHVS, CDR2 FQNEAQ, per germline. The CDR3 extends over 17 amino acids. The CDR3 DNA is TGTGCCAGCAGCTTAGCGTTTATCGGGGGTCTCGGTTCACCCCTCCACTTT. Protein: CASSLAFIGGLGSPLHF.

This clone has a handful of counts. This chain links TRBV13 with TRBJ2-5; 11 bases are shared with TRBD2. CDR1 is PRHDT and CDR2 is FYEKMQ in the germline V gene (reference sequence). The CDR3 is 18 amino acids. V lost 5 bases, J lost 4 bases, and 15 bases stayed unmatched. The CDR3 DNA follows: TGTGCCAGCAGCCGGACTAGCGGGTTTTCTAGATTGGGAGAGACCCAGTACTTC. It codes for CASSRTSGFSRLGETQYF.

The chain employs TRBV5-8 and TRBJ2-7, with TRBD2 identical over 11 bases. The germline CDR1 and CDR2 sequences are SGHTS and YDEGEE. The V segment lost 4 bases and the J segment 2 bases; nucleotides outside the gene matches: 5. The CDR3 is 15 amino acids. This chain's CDR3 is CASSRGTSGTYEQYF. DNA of the CDR3: TGTGCCAGCAGCCGGGGGACTAGCGGTACCTACGAGCAGTACTTC.

This clone appeared a single time. V and J are TRBV4-2 and TRBJ1-2; D remains ambiguous. Germline CDR1 and CDR2: LGHNA and YNFKEQ. The CDR3 totals 15 residues. With 1 base removed from V and 2 bases from J, the gap between germline ends came to 11 bases. Written as DNA, the CDR3 is TGTGCCAGCAGCCAAGTGGGAGGCCCCAACTATGGCTACACCTTC. It yields the protein CASSQVGGPNYGYTF.

V is TRBV19 and J is TRBJ1-1, with D hard to call. CDR3 length equals 17 residues. CDR1 is LNHDA and CDR2 is SQIVND in the germline V gene (reference sequence). V lost 3 bases, J lost 3 bases, and 20 bases lay in between. This CDR3 reads CASSIRRLGIQDTEAFF. The DNA of the CDR3 is TGTGCCAGTAGTATTCGACGTCTGGGGATTCAGGACACTGAAGCTTTCTTT.

This chain uses TRBV6-5 with TRBJ1-4; D is unresolved. CDR1 and CDR2 from the germline V gene are MNHEY and SVGAGI. Trimming took off 6 bases at V and 0 bases at J, with 8 bases between the two ends. This CDR3 comprises 14 residues. The CDR3 DNA reads as TGTGCCAGCAGCCTTGACACAACTAATGAAAAACTGTTTTTT. Translated: CASSLDTTNEKLFF.

The CDR3 loop reads CASSYETGGVGYTF. DNA for the CDR3: TGTGCCAGCAGTTACGAAACAGGGGGCGTTGGCTACACCTTC. This chain uses TRBV6-6 with TRBJ1-2; 9 positions agree with TRBD1. This CDR3 is built from 14 residues. Germline V gene lookup returns CDR1 MNHNY and CDR2 SVGAGI (reference sequence). After removal of 2 bases from V and 7 bases from J, the junction contained 5 bases not matched to a gene.

The chain couples TRBV6-1 to TRBJ1-4; weak D call: TRBD1 (6 bases). CDR3 length equals 19 residues. V was trimmed by 1 base and J by 7 bases, leaving 25 bases between them. Germline loops: CDR1 MNHNS, CDR2 SASEGT. The CDR3 here is CASSEGGGRAGPHGEKLFF. DNA of the CDR3: TGTGCCAGCAGTGAAGGTGGGGGGCGCGCGGGCCCCCATGGTGAAAAACTGTTTTTT.

The V and J genes are TRBV28 and TRBJ2-5; 12 bases match TRBD2. The CDR3 has 19 amino acids. Germline V gene data show CDR1 as MDHEN and CDR2 as SYDVKM. The V segment lost 3 bases and the J segment 5 bases; nucleotides outside the gene matches: 16. CDR3 sequence reads: CASSFHIPETSGGTETQYF. DNA for the CDR3: TGTGCCAGCAGTTTCCACATTCCGGAGACTAGCGGGGGAACGGAGACCCAGTACTTC.

This chain links TRBV29-1 with TRBJ2-7; 7 bases fit TRBD2. The CDR3 is 13 amino acids. V trimming: 7 bases; J trimming: 5 bases; junction bases outside the gene matches: 11. Germline-derived CDR1 and CDR2 are SQVTM and ANQGSEA. CDR3 nucleotides: TGCAGCGGGACCCTGGGGGGGTACGACGAGCAGTACTTC. This codes for CSGTLGGYDEQYF.

The rearrangement uses TRBV6-1 and TRBJ1-2; no reliable D call. Germline CDR1 MNHNS, CDR2 SASEGT. This CDR3 has 16 amino acids. Trimming left V 1 base short and J 6 bases short, with 18 bases between. DNA for the CDR3: TGTGCCAGCAGTGAAGGAATTGGCAGACTCGGCGATGGCTACACCTTC. Protein product: CASSEGIGRLGDGYTF.

This clone was recorded only once. The rearrangement links TRBV19 to TRBJ2-1, with 8 bases identical to TRBD1. CDR1 and CDR2 from the germline V gene are LNHDA and SQIVND (reference sequence). V lost 9 bases and J lost 5; bases outside the gene matches: 12. This CDR3 comprises 15 residues. The chain's CDR3 is CASEARDRWDNEQFF. CDR3 DNA: TGTGCCAGCGAAGCCCGGGACAGGTGGGACAATGAGCAGTTCTTC. Using reference TRBV19 and TRBJ2-1 for the parts outside the CDR3, the full variable domain is DGGITQSPKYLFRKEGQNVTLSCEQNLNHDAMYWYRQDPGQGLRLIYYSQIVNDFQKGDIAEGYSVSREKKESFPLTVTSAQKNPTAFYLCASEARDRWDNEQFFGPGTRLTVL.